This entry lists 14 T cell receptor beta chains sequenced from one sample in a study of blood T cell repertoires in COVID-19 (dated by TCRdb to the early 2020s). The library was prepared using the immunoSEQ multiplex PCR assay. Held by TCRdb, this immuneACCESS table contains in-frame sequences only and omits some clones. Under half of the omission traces to an unresolved V gene where checked; the cause of the rest is unknown. This sample gives 200,000 to 250,000 clones in total; 80% of them show up just once. 13% of the sample lies in the top ten. The sequencing sample was made of peripheral blood. These receptors were taken from a human donor in a cohort sampled during active COVID-19.

This clone has just one count. CDR3 amino acids: CASSLRGQGTNEKLFF. Written as DNA, the CDR3 is TGTGCCAGCAGTTTAAGGGGACAGGGAACTAATGAAAAACTGTTTTTT. The chain couples TRBV27 to TRBJ1-4, with 9 bases fitting TRBD1. This CDR3 has 16 amino acids. Germline V gene lookup returns CDR1 MNHEY and CDR2 SMNVEV (reference sequence). V gave up 2 bases and J gave up 1 base; unmatched junction bases: 2.

This clone was picked up a small number of times. The rearrangement joins TRBV27 to TRBJ1-1; D may be TRBD1 (6 bases). This CDR3 has 16 amino acids. The germline V and J ends were trimmed by 5 bases and 2 bases, with 18 bases remaining between them. Germline V CDR1 and CDR2: MNHEY, SMNVEV (reference sequence). The CDR3 sequence: CASSTLSGAGNTEAFF. The CDR3 nucleotides read TGTGCCAGCAGTACCCTCTCAGGGGCAGGAAACACTGAAGCTTTCTTT.

The DNA for the CDR3 is TGCAGCGTTGAAGGTTTAGGGGGCCGTGAGCAGTTCTTC. Protein sequence: CSVEGLGGREQFF. The chain links TRBV29-1 to TRBJ2-1; 7 nucleotides align to TRBD1. Per the germline V gene, CDR1 is SQVTM and CDR2 is ANQGSEA. J lost 9 bases, V lost 1 base, and 6 bases had no gene match. The CDR3 length is 13 residues.

The chain combines TRBV6-5 with TRBJ2-7; 11 nucleotides line up with TRBD1. The CDR3 totals 14 residues. V lost 7 bases, J lost 3 bases, and 5 bases stayed unmatched. Germline CDR1 and CDR2: MNHEY and SVGAGI. The CDR3 protein is CASNPDRGLYEQYF. The DNA of the CDR3 is TGTGCCAGCAACCCGGACAGGGGGCTCTACGAGCAGTACTTC.

The chain uses TRBV11-2 and TRBJ2-3, with TRBD1 as a possible D gene (5 bases). This CDR3 contains 16 residues. With 3 bases removed from V and 0 bases from J, the gap between germline ends came to 13 bases. Germline CDR1 and CDR2: SGHAT and FQNNGV. The CDR3 DNA reads as TGTGCCAGCAGCTTCTTTGCCAGGGCTAGCACAGATACGCAGTATTTT. It translates to CASSFFARASTDTQYF.

The chain couples TRBV6-5 to TRBJ1-4; no reliable D call. This CDR3 has 12 residues. Germline assignment: CDR1 MNHEY and CDR2 SVGAGI. V was shortened by 7 bases and J by 7 bases, with 10 bases between the two germline ends. CDR3 DNA: TGTGCCAGCATTACGGGAGGTGAAAAACTGTTTTTT. As protein: CASITGGEKLFF.

This sequence joins TRBV27 and TRBJ2-2, with 10 nucleotides matching TRBD1. Germline-derived CDR1 and CDR2 are MNHEY and SMNVEV (reference sequence). V shed 8 bases, J shed 1 base, and the junction held 25 bases outside the gene matches. This CDR3 contains 22 residues. This CDR3 reads CASAFLGRGTGVSAQNTGELFF. CDR3 bases: TGTGCCAGCGCCTTTCTGGGGCGAGGGACAGGGGTTTCGGCTCAGAACACCGGGGAGCTGTTTTTT.

The V gene is TRBV15, the J gene TRBJ1-2, with 7 bases that match TRBD1. Germline CDR1 reads LNHNV; CDR2 reads YYDKDF (reference sequence). The CDR3 is 16 amino acids. The V and J ends lost 1 base and 4 bases, in that order; junction bases with no gene match: 9. CDR3 region: CATSRGNVGGRYGYTF. CDR3 nucleotide sequence: TGTGCCACCAGCAGAGGGAATGTAGGGGGCCGCTATGGCTACACCTTC.

This clone was recorded a few times. A read error may produce the germline difference seen at one junction end. V usage is TRBV11-1 and J usage is TRBJ1-3; D unresolved. The germline V gene encodes CDR1 SGHAT and CDR2 FQDESV (reference sequence). The CDR3 has 15 residues. For the CDR3, the DNA is TGTGCCAGCAGCTTAGATCCTAGCTCTGGAAACACCATGTATTTT. It yields the protein CASSLDPSSGNTMYF.

The chain has TRBV19 and TRBJ2-4; a weak D match, TRBD1 (6 bases). The germline CDR1 and CDR2 sequences are LNHDA and SQIVND (reference sequence). The CDR3 contains 14 residues. Between the trimmed V and J ends, which lost 6 bases and 7 bases, there was a span of 16 bases. The CDR3 bases are TGTGCCAGTAGGTGGGGACAAGAAGGGAACATTCAGTACTTC. It encodes CASRWGQEGNIQYF.

The J gene is TRBJ1-2, the V gene TRBV4-3; D is possibly TRBD1 (6 bases). Germline V gene sequence: CDR1 LGHNA, CDR2 YSLEER. The CDR3 is 17 residues long. The V and J ends lost 1 base and 2 bases respectively, with 17 bases between them. CDR3 amino acids: CASSQGTGIVVNYGYTF. CDR3 coding DNA: TGCGCCAGCAGCCAAGGAACAGGGATAGTTGTGAACTATGGCTACACCTTC.

The DNA for the CDR3 is TGTGCCAGCAGCTTACCCAGTAACTATGGCTACACCTTC. Translated, it gives CASSLPSNYGYTF. V is TRBV7-8 and J is TRBJ1-2; D call uncertain. The CDR3 consists of 13 residues. Trimming shortened V by 2 bases and J by 1 base, and 5 bases separated the two germline ends. Germline V gene lookup returns CDR1 SGHVS and CDR2 FQNEAQ.

This clone was counted once. The rearrangement links TRBV19 to TRBJ2-2; TRBD1 agrees at 10 bases. V dropped 3 bases and J dropped 4; count of bases not matched to a gene: 5. This CDR3 has 16 amino acids. CDR1 and CDR2 (germline): LNHDA, SQIVND (reference sequence). This CDR3 reads CASSIPTGGGTGELFF. The CDR3 coding sequence is TGTGCCAGTAGTATCCCGACAGGGGGCGGCACCGGGGAGCTGTTTTTT.

The chain joins TRBV15 to TRBJ2-1, with TRBD2 identical over 11 bases. The CDR3 runs 15 residues. V was pared by 5 bases and J by 8 bases, with 8 bases of the junction left unmatched. Germline V gene lookup returns CDR1 LNHNV and CDR2 YYDKDF (reference sequence). The CDR3, as DNA: TGTGCCACCAGCGGGGATAGCGGGAGGGCCCATGAGCAGTTCTTC. Translated, it gives CATSGDSGRAHEQFF.